This T cell receptor beta chain is drawn from a study of blood T cell repertoires in COVID-19. Study background: The cDNA or gDNA used as material had been derived from T cells, B-cell-depleted T cells, or PBMCs.

Unmatched junction bases numbered 9, after V lost 4 bases and J lost 4 bases. Germline-derived CDR1 and CDR2 are MDHEN and SYDVKM. This CDR3 region has 15 residues. Ages ranged from roughly 18 to 95 years, with residence in 20 to 30 US areas. Cohorts were based on clinical histories the participants reported. The authors' processing: Estimated nucleated cell counts came from reference gene primer amplification. Only in-frame clones appear in the TCRdb table, and some are missing; sequencing was by immunoSEQ multiplex PCR. The V and J calls and clone size were taken over from that table, and D and trimming were inferred from the DNA. Here the sample spans fewer than 200,000 clones, about 86% being singletons.

The sample taken for sequencing was PBMCs or T cells enriched from blood (not recorded which). The clonotype originates from a woman in her forties or fifties in a cohort exposed to, infected with or recovered from COVID-19 (not recorded which). The chain combines TRBV28 with TRBJ1-1, with 7 bases lining up with TRBD1. This CDR3 is CASSSGAGGFTEAFF. CDR3 DNA sequence: TGTGCCAGCAGTTCGGGGGCAGGGGGATTCACTGAAGCTTTCTTT.